This T cell receptor beta chain originates from a study of blood T cell repertoires in COVID-19. Background on the study: COVID-19 samples from acute and convalescent phases originated in the United States, Italy and Spain.

Authors' processing steps: By means of reference gene primer amplification, nucleated cell counts were estimated. Data came from immunoSEQ multiplex PCR; TCRdb stores just in-frame clones and leaves some out. For V, J and clone size, that table is used; D and trimming come from the DNA. This table holds roughly 480,000 clones, 89% found once. In Seattle, patients joined the study during active infection and were tracked longitudinally. Germline V gives CDR1 SGHRS, CDR2 YFSETQ. The V segment lost 5 bases and the J segment 7 bases; nucleotides outside the gene matches: 8. There are 14 residues in the CDR3.

Material: peripheral blood. The clonotype comes from a man between 18 and 35 years old with COVID-19, enrolled during active disease. The gene calls are TRBV5-1 and TRBJ2-2; 7 bases map to TRBD2. Here the CDR3 DNA reads TGCGCCAGCAGAGGGAGGGCCGAAGGCGGGGAGCTGTTTTTT. Its translation is CASRGRAEGGELFF. The full variable domain, completed using reference TRBV5-1 and TRBJ2-2, is KAGVTQTPRYLIKTRGQQVTLSCSPISGHRSVSWYQQTPGQGLQFLFEYFSETQRNKGNFPGRFSGRQFSNSRSEMNVSTLELGDSALYLCASRGRAEGGELFFGEGSRLTVL.